One T cell receptor beta chain is described in this entry. The record originates from a study of blood T cell repertoires in COVID-19. Whole-study context: COVID-19 samples from acute and convalescent phases originated in the United States, Italy and Spain. PBMCs, B-cell-depleted T cells, or T cells were the source of the cDNA or gDNA that made up the material.

Methods used by the authors: Cell counts per sample came from amplifying reference gene primers. The method was immunoSEQ multiplex PCR; TCRdb's version includes in-frame clones alone and lacks a portion of them. Clone size and the V and J calls come from that table; the DNA yielded D and trimming. Counted here are a few hundred thousand clones, around 90% occurring once; the ten biggest clones make up 0.7% to 0.85%. The sequence was obtained from a young man with COVID-19, enrolled during active disease. The sequenced material came from peripheral blood.

The CDR3 DNA reads TGTGCCAGCAGTGCCCGGACGGCGGTGGAGGTTAGGACCTTC. Amino acid sequence: CASSARTAVEVRTF. V is TRBV25-1 and J is TRBJ1-2; D is unclear. Trimming removed 4 bases from V and 14 bases from J, with 23 bases in between. CDR3 size: 14 residues. Per germline, CDR1 MGHDK and CDR2 SYGVNS.